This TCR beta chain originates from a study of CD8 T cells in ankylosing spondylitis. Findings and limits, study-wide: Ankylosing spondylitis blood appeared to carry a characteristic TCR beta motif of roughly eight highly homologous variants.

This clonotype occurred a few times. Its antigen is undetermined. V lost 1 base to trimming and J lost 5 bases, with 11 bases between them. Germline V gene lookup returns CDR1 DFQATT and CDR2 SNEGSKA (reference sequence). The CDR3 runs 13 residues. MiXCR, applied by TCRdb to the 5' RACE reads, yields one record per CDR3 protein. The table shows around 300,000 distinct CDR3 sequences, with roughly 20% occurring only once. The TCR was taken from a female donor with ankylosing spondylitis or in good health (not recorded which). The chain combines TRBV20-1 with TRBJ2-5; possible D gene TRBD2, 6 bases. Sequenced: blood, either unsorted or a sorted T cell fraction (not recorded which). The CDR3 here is CSARAPGGETQYF. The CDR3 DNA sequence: TGCAGTGCTAGAGCCCCCGGAGGGGAGACCCAGTACTTC.